This T cell receptor beta chain comes out of a study of beta chain features in type 1 diabetes. The CDR3 length is 15 residues. Germline CDR1 is SGHRS and CDR2 is YFSETQ. After removal of 4 bases from V and 4 bases from J, the junction contained 2 bases not matched to a gene. Regarding this clone: Its antigen is not known.

Sequencing targeted expressed TCRB transcripts, as all isolated RNA had been reverse transcribed. The protocol was immunoSEQ multiplex PCR, while the TCRdb copy is restricted to in-frame clones and leaves out a portion. Here the sample spans under 450,000 clones, roughly 13% being singletons. Overall study findings and caveats: Naive, central memory and Treg TCRB repertoires appeared more alike in patients than in healthy donors.

It was one heparinised blood draw, averaging roughly 100 mL, that each donor gave. Purities over 98% were achieved in all sorted populations. The sample was naive CD4+ T cells from blood. This TCR derives from a man aged 30 to 45 in good health. The gene calls are TRBV5-1 and TRBJ2-1; TRBD2 aligns across 13 bases. The CDR3 here is CASSRTSGSYNEQFF. As DNA, the CDR3 is TGCGCCAGCAGCCGGACTAGCGGGAGTTACAATGAGCAGTTCTTC.